The 17 T cell receptor beta chains in this list originate from one sample, sequenced in a study of blood T cell repertoires in COVID-19. Clones were read by immunoSEQ multiplex PCR, and TCRdb kept only the in-frame ones, dropping some. The table includes a few hundred thousand clones, approximately 90% detected once. The sample comprised PBMCs or T cells enriched from blood (not recorded which). The receptors stem from a woman aged 25 to 39 who had recovered from COVID-19.

To note about this clone: A junction end diverges from the germline sequence, so it may reflect a read error. The chain is built from TRBV6-6 and TRBJ2-7; perhaps TRBD2 as D (5 bases). Germline V gene sequence: CDR1 MNHNY, CDR2 SVGAGI (reference sequence). This CDR3 is 11 amino acids long. The CDR3 region has the DNA TGTGCCAGCAGCCAGCGCTTGGGAGTACGGTTC. Its translation: CASSQRLGVRF.

This chain connects TRBV5-8 to TRBJ1-1, with D possibly TRBD1 on 6 matching bases. The V gene's germline CDR1 is SGHTS and CDR2 YDEGEE. The CDR3 is 14 amino acids. The V gene lost 0 bases and the J gene lost 7 bases, with 13 bases spanning the gap. CDR3 bases: TGTGCCAGCAGCTTGGCCCAGGGGACGGGTGAAGCTTTCTTT. Translation: CASSLAQGTGEAFF. Looking up the rest from reference TRBV5-8 and TRBJ1-1 gives the full variable domain: EAGVTQSPTHLIKTRGQQATLRCSPISGHTSVYWYQQALGLGLQFLLWYDEGEERNRGNFPPRFSGRQFPNYSSELNVNALELEDSALYLCASSLAQGTGEAFFGQGTRLTVV.

The V call is TRBV3-1 (or the pseudogene TRBV3-2), the J call TRBJ2-1; no clear D gene. In germline, CDR1 is LGHDT, CDR2 YNNKEL (reference sequence). This CDR3 is 12 amino acids long. Trimming removed 4 bases from V and 9 bases from J, with 10 bases in between. The CDR3 sequence is CASSLMPGEQFF. The DNA of the CDR3 is TGTGCCAGCAGCCTAATGCCGGGTGAGCAGTTCTTC.

The rearrangement joins TRBV5-1 to TRBJ2-1; D gene uncertain. Germline V gene lookup returns CDR1 SGHRS and CDR2 YFSETQ. The CDR3 is made up of 15 amino acids. Trimming left V 2 bases short and J 0 bases short, with 9 bases between. The CDR3 protein is CASSLEALSYNEQFF. CDR3 nucleotides: TGCGCCAGCAGCTTAGAAGCGCTCTCCTACAATGAGCAGTTCTTC.

The chain joins TRBV7-8 to TRBJ1-3; the match to TRBD1 covers 7 bases. V was clipped by 5 bases and J by 0 bases; unmatched bases: 7. The CDR3 spans 16 residues. Looked up from germline, CDR1 is SGHVS and CDR2 is FQNEAQ. The CDR3 DNA reads TGTGCCAGCAGCCTAACAGGACAGGCCTCTGGAAACACCATATATTTT. It encodes CASSLTGQASGNTIYF.

This clone has a single count. The chain is built from TRBV19 and TRBJ2-1; possible D gene TRBD2, 7 bases. This CDR3 region has 15 residues. The V and J ends lost 9 bases and 4 bases respectively, with 19 bases between them. Germline CDR1 and CDR2: LNHDA and SQIVND (reference sequence). This chain's CDR3 is CASQGRGLDYNEQFF. In DNA form, the CDR3 reads TGTGCCAGCCAAGGGCGGGGGCTGGATTACAATGAGCAGTTCTTC.

The chain uses TRBV19 and TRBJ2-7; D is ambiguous. Germline loops: CDR1 LNHDA, CDR2 SQIVND (reference sequence). Trimming left V 1 base short and J 0 bases short, with 10 bases between. There are 15 residues in the CDR3. CDR3 nucleotide sequence: TGTGCCAGTAGTATAGTTGGCAGAAGCTCCTACGAGCAGTACTTC. Translating it yields CASSIVGRSSYEQYF.

The chain recombines TRBV7-9 with TRBJ1-6; no clear D gene. V lost 4 bases, J lost 2 bases, and 6 bases lay in between. The germline V gene encodes CDR1 SEHNR and CDR2 FQNEAQ (reference sequence). CDR3 length equals 14 residues. DNA for the CDR3: TGTGCCAGCAGCTCGACACCCTATAATTCACCCCTCCACTTT. This encodes CASSSTPYNSPLHF.

This chain links TRBV5-4 with TRBJ1-3, with D possibly matching TRBD1 (5 bases). Germline CDR1 reads SGHNT; CDR2 reads YYREEE (reference sequence). The CDR3 is 15 amino acids. V was cut by 0 bases and J by 0 bases, with 7 bases left in between. The CDR3, as DNA: TGTGCCAGCAGCTTGGGGGGGGACTCTGGAAACACCATATATTTT. This translates into CASSLGGDSGNTIYF.

The genes are TRBV27 and TRBJ1-1; weak D call: TRBD1 (5 bases). The V end lost 5 bases, the J end lost 1 base, and 11 bases lay between the germline ends. This CDR3 spans 14 amino acids. Per the germline V gene, CDR1 is MNHEY and CDR2 is SMNVEV (reference sequence). CDR3 region: CASSRDFRNTEAFF. CDR3 DNA sequence: TGTGCCAGCAGTAGGGACTTCCGGAACACTGAAGCTTTCTTT.

This chain uses TRBV12-5 with TRBJ2-1; TRBD2 matches at 16 bases. The CDR3 length is 21 residues. Germline V gives CDR1 LGHNT, CDR2 FRNRAP. The V gene end was trimmed by 0 bases and the J gene end by 4 bases; junction bases not matched to a gene: 12. CDR3 DNA: TGTGCTAGTGGTTTGGTACTCGCGGGACTAGCGGGGGGGCCGGTTTACAATGAGCAGTTCTTC. Amino acid sequence: CASGLVLAGLAGGPVYNEQFF. Together with reference TRBV12-5 and TRBJ2-1, the CDR3 gives the full variable domain: DARVTQTPRHKVTEMGQEVTMRCQPILGHNTVFWYRQTMMQGLELLAYFRNRAPLDDSGMPKDRFSAEMPDATLATLKIQPSEPRDSAVYFCASGLVLAGLAGGPVYNEQFFGPGTRLTVL.

The genes are TRBV7-8 and TRBJ1-2; no reliable D call. Germline CDR1 and CDR2: SGHVS and FQNEAQ. V dropped 5 bases and J dropped 5 bases, with 15 bases sitting between them. This CDR3 contains 14 residues. The CDR3 spells CASSHSKNPYGYTF. As DNA, the CDR3 is TGTGCCAGCAGCCACAGCAAAAACCCTTATGGCTACACCTTC.

This chain links TRBV30 with TRBJ2-7; 9 bases align to TRBD1. The CDR3 is made up of 14 amino acids. The germline CDR1 and CDR2 sequences are GTSNPN and SVGIG (reference sequence). V lost 2 bases and J lost 3; bases outside the gene matches: 5. The CDR3 bases are TGTGCCTGGAGTCCGGGACAGGGCGACTACGAGCAGTACTTC. It specifies CAWSPGQGDYEQYF.

This clone was seen only a few times. The chain recombines TRBV6-5 with TRBJ1-1; no reliable D call. Looked up from germline, CDR1 is MNHEY and CDR2 is SVGAGI. This CDR3 is built from 13 residues. Trimming left V 6 bases short and J 5 bases short, with 13 bases between. CDR3 nucleotide sequence: TGTGCCAGCAGAGCAAAACGAGAGACTGAAGCTTTCTTT. It specifies CASRAKRETEAFF.

This chain uses TRBV12-3 or TRBV12-4 with TRBJ2-1; the D is unclear. CDR3 length: 12 amino acids. Trimming cost V 8 bases and J 9 bases, with 14 bases left between them. CDR3 loop: CASGGQVGEQFF. The CDR3 DNA is TGTGCCAGCGGTGGGCAGGTCGGTGAGCAGTTCTTC.

The chain joins TRBV2 to TRBJ1-4, with D hard to call. CDR1 is SNHLY, CDR2 FYNNEI, per germline. The CDR3 spans 13 residues. Between the trimmed V and J ends, which lost 7 bases and 5 bases, there was a span of 11 bases. The CDR3 DNA reads TGTGCCAGCAAGACTCTCCCCAATGAAAAACTGTTTTTT. Amino acid sequence: CASKTLPNEKLFF. The whole variable domain, remainder taken from reference TRBV2 and TRBJ1-4, is EPEVTQTPSHQVTQMGQEVILRCVPISNHLYFYWYRQILGQKVEFLVSFYNNEISEKSEIFDDQFSVERPDGSNFTLKIRSTKLEDSAMYFCASKTLPNEKLFFGSGTQLSVL.

The chain carries TRBV18 and TRBJ2-5; 9 positions match TRBD1. The CDR3 runs 16 residues. V shed 3 bases and J 5 bases; nucleotides not matched to a gene: 10. The germline gives CDR1 KGHSH, CDR2 LQKENI. CDR3 region: CASSPLMTGGTETQYF. The CDR3 nucleotides are TGTGCCAGCTCACCCCTTATGACAGGGGGTACGGAGACCCAGTACTTC.